The next 26 T cell receptor beta chains were all read from a single sample in a study of T cell responses to AZD1222 COVID-19 vaccine. Sequenced by immunoSEQ multiplex PCR; TCRdb stores in-frame clones only, minus some. Among 150,000 to 200,000 clones, around 92% were seen once, and the ten largest hold 2.3%. Sequenced material: peripheral blood, taken on day 0 of AZD1222 vaccination. Receptors were obtained from an adult in good health.

V usage is TRBV6-5 and J usage is TRBJ2-7, with a tentative D call TRBD1 (7 bases). V dropped 11 bases and J dropped 0 bases, with 17 bases sitting between them. The CDR3 has 14 amino acids. The V gene's germline CDR1 is MNHEY and CDR2 SVGAGI. The CDR3 DNA reads TGTGCCGGGGGGCTCCGGGACAGCTCCTACGAGCAGTACTTC. Protein: CAGGLRDSSYEQYF.

This clone was counted once. The chain couples TRBV19 to TRBJ1-2, with 7 bases fitting TRBD1. The length of the CDR3 is 15 residues. CDR1 LNHDA and CDR2 SQIVND come from the germline V gene (reference sequence). The V gene end was trimmed by 6 bases and the J gene end by 0 bases; junction bases not matched to a gene: 7. This chain's CDR3 is CASSIGTVPNYGYTF. The CDR3 DNA reads as TGTGCCAGTAGCATTGGGACAGTTCCTAACTATGGCTACACCTTC.

CDR3 sequence: CASSFSSGSDGEQFF. The CDR3 DNA sequence: TGCGCCAGCAGCTTCTCTAGCGGGAGTGACGGTGAGCAGTTCTTC. V is TRBV5-1 and J is TRBJ2-1, with 10 bases matching TRBD2. Germline V lookup: CDR1 SGHRS, CDR2 YFSETQ. The CDR3 contains 15 residues. Trimming took 2 bases from V and 9 from J; bases not matched to a gene: 8.

The chain employs TRBV4-3 and TRBJ1-1; TRBD1 matches 7 bases. This CDR3 spans 15 amino acids. Germline CDR1 is LGHNA and CDR2 is YSLEER. After removal of 1 base from V and 5 bases from J, the junction contained 7 bases not matched to a gene. As DNA, the CDR3 is TGCGCCAGCAGCCAAGTAGGGGGCGCGGAGACTGAAGCTTTCTTT. Protein product: CASSQVGGAETEAFF.

The chain couples TRBV7-2 to TRBJ2-7; D possibly uses TRBD1 or TRBD2 (6 bases each). V was cut by 4 bases and J by 4 bases, with 11 bases left in between. Germline CDR1 reads SGHTA; CDR2 reads FQGNSA. There are 13 residues in the CDR3. The CDR3 loop reads CASSSRGPYEQYF. DNA for the CDR3: TGTGCCAGCAGCTCCCGGGGGCCGTACGAGCAGTACTTC.

The chain couples TRBV7-3 to TRBJ2-1; no definite D call. CDR1 is SGHTA, CDR2 FQGTGA, per germline. This CDR3 is 18 amino acids long. This CDR3 is CEGSPSSFGRSRDNEQFF. The CDR3 DNA reads TGTGAGGGTTCCCCCAGCAGCTTCGGCCGGAGTAGGGACAATGAGCAGTTCTTC.

The chain couples TRBV9 to TRBJ2-3; possible D gene TRBD2, 6 bases. This CDR3 comprises 17 residues. Germline V CDR1 and CDR2: SGDLS, YYNGEE. V lost 0 bases and J lost 9, with 23 bases in between. CDR3 DNA: TGTGCCAGCAGCGTAGGAGGTAGCGGAATCCCCTTTCGGACGCAGTATTTT. It yields the protein CASSVGGSGIPFRTQYF.

The chain links TRBV30 to TRBJ1-5; unclear D gene. The CDR3 runs 13 residues. The V end lost 2 bases, the J end lost 3 bases, and 8 bases lay between the germline ends. In germline, CDR1 is GTSNPN, CDR2 SVGIG (reference sequence). The CDR3 is CAWSTQHNQPQHF. CDR3 nucleotides: TGTGCCTGGAGTACACAGCACAATCAGCCCCAGCATTTT.

The chain combines TRBV4-1 with TRBJ2-7; 15 bases line up with TRBD2. The CDR3 has 19 residues. CDR1 is MGHRA and CDR2 is YSYEKL in the germline V gene. The junction had 7 bases not matched to a gene; V was cut back by 1 base and J by 0 bases. CDR3 DNA: TGCGCCAGCAGCCAAGTGGGGACTAGCGGGAGGACCCGCTCCTACGAGCAGTACTTC. It specifies CASSQVGTSGRTRSYEQYF.

V usage is TRBV3-1 (or the pseudogene TRBV3-2) and J usage is TRBJ1-5; tentative D call: TRBD1 (5 bases). This CDR3 comprises 15 residues. CDR1 is LGHDT and CDR2 is YNNKEL in the germline V gene (reference sequence). Trimming took 1 base from V and 5 from J, leaving 12 bases between them. This CDR3 is CASSQGLGEYQPQHF. The CDR3 region has the DNA TGTGCCAGCAGCCAAGGTCTGGGGGAGTATCAGCCCCAGCATTTT.

The chain has TRBV19 and TRBJ1-1; 7 bases align to TRBD1. From germline, CDR1 is LNHDA and CDR2 SQIVND (reference sequence). Trimming took 4 bases from V and 3 from J; bases not matched to a gene: 2. The CDR3 runs to 13 residues. The CDR3 sequence: CASSTQGDTEAFF. As DNA, the CDR3 is TGTGCCAGTAGTACGCAGGGGGACACTGAAGCTTTCTTT.

This rearrangement joins TRBV2 to TRBJ1-6; possible D gene TRBD1, 5 bases. Germline CDR1 is SNHLY and CDR2 is FYNNEI. V lost 1 base to trimming and J lost 3 bases, with 10 bases between them. The CDR3 is 16 residues long. CDR3 nucleotide sequence: TGTGCCAGCAGTGAAGGTGGTGGGGGCTATAATTCACCCCTCCACTTT. It codes for CASSEGGGGYNSPLHF.

There are a few counts of this clone. The gene calls are TRBV18 and TRBJ2-1; weak D call: TRBD2 (6 bases). CDR1 is KGHSH and CDR2 is LQKENI in the germline V gene. The ends were cut back, 0 bases at V and 3 bases at J, with 12 bases in the middle. This CDR3 is 16 amino acids long. CDR3 DNA sequence: TGTGCCAGCTCACCACCGAACTCGCGGGGCTACAATGAGCAGTTCTTC. Translating gives CASSPPNSRGYNEQFF.

The J gene is TRBJ2-7, the V gene TRBV18, with 8 bases matching TRBD1. The germline gives CDR1 KGHSH, CDR2 LQKENI. The CDR3 has 15 amino acids. The ends lost 3 bases at V and 4 bases at J; junction bases unmatched: 8. CDR3: CASSPAGGYSYEQYF. The CDR3 DNA follows: TGTGCCAGCTCACCCGCAGGGGGCTATTCGTACGAGCAGTACTTC.

V and J are TRBV28 and TRBJ1-1; weak D call: TRBD1 (6 bases). Trimming stripped 8 bases from V and 8 bases from J, with 18 bases between. Germline-derived CDR1 and CDR2 are MDHEN and SYDVKM. The CDR3 loop spans 13 amino acids. The CDR3 here is CASWGAGPTEAFF. The DNA for the CDR3 is TGTGCCAGCTGGGGGGCCGGGCCAACCGAAGCTTTCTTT. The full variable domain, its missing parts supplied by reference TRBV28 and TRBJ1-1, is DVKVTQSSRYLVKRTGEKVFLECVQDMDHENMFWYRQDPGLGLRLIYFSYDVKMKEKGDIPEGYSVSREKKERFSLILESASTNQTSMYLCASWGAGPTEAFFGQGTRLTVV.

The chain has TRBV4-1 and TRBJ1-2; D perhaps matches TRBD1 (5 bases). Germline assignment: CDR1 MGHRA and CDR2 YSYEKL. This CDR3 region has 17 residues. V was cut by 4 bases and J by 2 bases, with 20 bases left in between. The CDR3 DNA is TGCGCCAGCAGCCTACCGGCGGGGCGTATAGTGAACTATGGCTACACCTTC. It yields the protein CASSLPAGRIVNYGYTF.

The chain carries TRBV9 and TRBJ1-3; TRBD1 might be the D (5 bases). Germline V gene lookup returns CDR1 SGDLS and CDR2 YYNGEE. This CDR3 region has 17 residues. Trimming took 4 bases from V and 3 from J, leaving 20 bases between them. CDR3: CASSLLTIGEDGNTIYF. As DNA, the CDR3 is TGTGCCAGCAGCTTGCTGACGATAGGGGAAGATGGAAACACCATATATTTT.

This sequence joins TRBV7-2 and TRBJ1-5; D is unclear. V dropped 3 bases and J dropped 6 bases, with 15 bases sitting between them. Germline CDR1 SGHTA, CDR2 FQGNSA. The CDR3 loop spans 15 amino acids. In DNA, the CDR3 is TGTGCCAGCAGCTTTGGTTCGGCCGGGGTTCAGCCCCAGCATTTT. It specifies CASSFGSAGVQPQHF.

The chain uses TRBV4-1 and TRBJ1-6; D not resolved. Germline V lookup: CDR1 MGHRA, CDR2 YSYEKL. This CDR3 spans 13 amino acids. V was cut by 5 bases and J by 9 bases, with 11 bases left in between. The CDR3 here is CASSIQGSSPLHF. The CDR3 DNA reads TGCGCCAGCAGCATACAAGGGAGTTCACCCCTCCACTTT.

In DNA, the CDR3 is TGTGCCAGCAGCTCAGAGGGGGGATCCTATGGCTACACCTTC. This codes for CASSSEGGSYGYTF. The chain combines TRBV9 with TRBJ1-2, with D possibly TRBD1 on 6 matching bases. V was cut by 4 bases and J by 4 bases, with 14 bases left in between. The CDR3 totals 14 residues. CDR1 and CDR2 (germline): SGDLS, YYNGEE. Full variable domain (remainder filled in from reference TRBV9 and TRBJ1-2): DSGVTQTPKHLITATGQRVTLRCSPRSGDLSVYWYQQSLDQGLQFLIQYYNGEERAKGNILERFSAQQFPDLHSELNLSSLELGDSALYFCASSSEGGSYGYTFGSGTRLTVV.

The J gene is TRBJ1-4, the V gene TRBV4-2, with unresolved D. The germline V gene encodes CDR1 LGHNA and CDR2 YNFKEQ. The germline V and J ends were trimmed by 2 bases and 8 bases, with 18 bases remaining between them. This CDR3 contains 16 residues. The CDR3: CASSQSGKGSGEKLFF. The CDR3 region has the DNA TGTGCCAGCAGCCAATCCGGGAAGGGTTCGGGGGAAAAACTGTTTTTT.

J is TRBJ2-3 and V is TRBV7-9, with 9 bases identical to TRBD2. Per germline, CDR1 SEHNR and CDR2 FQNEAQ (reference sequence). The CDR3 length is 15 residues. The V and J ends lost 3 bases and 1 base, in that order; junction bases with no gene match: 2. CDR3 amino acids: CASSLGGGGTDTQYF. In DNA form, the CDR3 reads TGTGCCAGCAGCTTGGGCGGGGGGGGCACAGATACGCAGTATTTT.

The chain joins TRBV4-2 to TRBJ2-2; 10 bases align to TRBD2. The CDR3 sequence is 19 residues long. The trim removed 0 bases at V and 5 bases at J, leaving 12 bases unmatched. Per germline, CDR1 LGHNA and CDR2 YNFKEQ. Here the CDR3 reads CASSQELVTSGAGTGELFF. CDR3 bases: TGTGCCAGCAGCCAAGAACTAGTAACTAGCGGGGCTGGTACCGGGGAGCTGTTTTTT.

The CDR3 protein is CASSWGDRDSNQPQHF. The CDR3 DNA sequence: TGTGCCAGCAGCTGGGGGGACAGGGATAGCAATCAGCCCCAGCATTTT. This chain joins TRBV5-4 and TRBJ1-5, with 9 bases fitting TRBD1. Trimming cost V 3 bases and J 0 bases; bases outside gene matches: 4. Germline V gene lookup returns CDR1 SGHNT and CDR2 YYREEE (reference sequence). The CDR3 extends over 16 amino acids.

The V call is TRBV6-5, the J call TRBJ1-5; 8 bases are a match to TRBD1. From germline, CDR1 is MNHEY and CDR2 SVGAGI. With V trimmed by 6 bases and J by 5 bases, 6 bases remained unmatched. The CDR3 runs to 14 residues. CDR3 nucleotide sequence: TGTGCCAGCAGCCCCGGACAGGGCCATCAGCCCCAGCATTTT. Its translation is CASSPGQGHQPQHF.

J is TRBJ2-6 and V is TRBV9; 10 nucleotides align to TRBD1. This CDR3 is built from 17 residues. The V gene end was trimmed by 0 bases and the J gene end by 1 base; junction bases not matched to a gene: 1. Germline assignment: CDR1 SGDLS and CDR2 YYNGEE. CDR3 DNA: TGTGCCAGCAGCGTAGGGGGACAGGGGTCTGGGGCCAACGTCCTGACTTTC. The encoded protein is CASSVGGQGSGANVLTF.